These 13 T cell receptor beta chains were all obtained from the same sample, sequenced in a study of cytomegalovirus exposure and HLA in healthy donors. Primers: 60 Vbeta forward and 13 Jbeta reverse. Libraries were prepared by immunoSEQ multiplex PCR; TCRdb keeps only in-frame clonotypes and omits some of them. The data include about 150,000 clones; the top ten clones carry approximately 2.3%. Sequencing used PBMCs. The receptors stem from a man in his thirties or forties in good health and CMV-seronegative.

V is TRBV30 and J is TRBJ2-5, with 11 bases that match TRBD2. Germline assignment: CDR1 GTSNPN and CDR2 SVGIG (reference sequence). The CDR3 length is 16 residues. V dropped 5 bases and J dropped 4; count of bases not matched to a gene: 12. Written as DNA, the CDR3 is TGTGCCTGGGCCCGCGGGACTAGCGGACAGGTAGAGACCCAGTACTTC. This translates into CAWARGTSGQVETQYF.

The chain is built from TRBV5-1 and TRBJ2-6; tentative D call: TRBD2 (5 bases). Germline V gives CDR1 SGHRS, CDR2 YFSETQ. The CDR3 loop spans 17 amino acids. Trimming took off 1 base at V and 0 bases at J, with 11 bases between the two ends. The CDR3 DNA sequence: TGCGCCAGCAGCTTGAGTGAGGGCAACTCTGGGGCCAACGTCCTGACTTTC. It is translated as CASSLSEGNSGANVLTF.

This chain links TRBV5-8 with TRBJ1-1; D ambiguous. V was pared by 4 bases and J by 1 base, with 8 bases between. Germline CDR1 reads SGHTS; CDR2 reads YDEGEE. The CDR3 is made up of 13 amino acids. The DNA of the CDR3 is TGTGCCAGCAGCAGGAGAAGGAACACTGAAGCTTTCTTT. Its protein is CASSRRRNTEAFF. The full variable domain, with the rest looked up from reference TRBV5-8 and TRBJ1-1, is EAGVTQSPTHLIKTRGQQATLRCSPISGHTSVYWYQQALGLGLQFLLWYDEGEERNRGNFPPRFSGRQFPNYSSELNVNALELEDSALYLCASSRRRNTEAFFGQGTRLTVV.

The J gene is TRBJ2-2, the V gene TRBV7-9; no clear D. CDR1 is SEHNR, CDR2 FQNEAQ, per germline (reference sequence). V lost 4 bases and J 7 bases, leaving 10 bases between the germline ends. The CDR3 consists of 13 residues. The CDR3 bases are TGTGCCAGCAGCTCCTTATTCGTCGGGGAGCTGTTTTTT. The encoded protein is CASSSLFVGELFF.

The rearrangement joins TRBV7-2 to TRBJ1-1; D call uncertain. The CDR3 length is 14 residues. Deletions cut 8 bases from V and 0 bases from J, with 13 bases between. Germline values: CDR1 SGHTA, CDR2 FQGNSA. The CDR3 coding sequence is TGTGCCAGCGGCCGAGGCGGTCTGAACACTGAAGCTTTCTTT. Its translation is CASGRGGLNTEAFF.

J is TRBJ1-1 and V is TRBV30, with 7 bases fitting TRBD1. Looked up from germline, CDR1 is GTSNPN and CDR2 is SVGIG (reference sequence). The junction had 4 bases not matched to a gene; V was cut back by 3 bases and J by 3 bases. CDR3 length equals 13 residues. This CDR3 is CAWSRQGDTEAFF. In DNA, the CDR3 is TGTGCCTGGAGCCGGCAGGGGGACACTGAAGCTTTCTTT.

This chain connects TRBV20-1 to TRBJ2-5, with D tentatively TRBD2 (6 bases). The tail of the sequence fits TRBJ2-7 better, so the J call may be wrong. This CDR3 is built from 11 residues. Germline CDR1 and CDR2: DFQATT and SNEGSKA (reference sequence). The CDR3 DNA follows: TGCAGTCCAAAGGCGGGGAACGAGCAGTACTTC. Translating it yields CSPKAGNEQYF.

This chain connects TRBV6-1 to TRBJ2-2, with D possibly being TRBD1 (6 bases). In germline, CDR1 is MNHNS, CDR2 SASEGT. The CDR3 length is 13 residues. V shed 8 bases and J shed 1 base, with 8 bases lying between them. CDR3: CASQTGNTGELFF. CDR3 bases: TGTGCCAGCCAGACAGGGAACACCGGGGAGCTGTTTTTT.

The chain uses TRBV11-3 and TRBJ1-1, with D possibly matching TRBD1 (6 bases). Trimming stripped 3 bases from V and 4 bases from J, with 6 bases between. The CDR3 is made up of 12 amino acids. CDR1 and CDR2 (germline): SGHNT, YENEEA. CDR3 DNA sequence: TGTGCCAGCAGCTTCAGGGGCACTGAAGCTTTCTTT. It translates to CASSFRGTEAFF.

For this clone: One junction end does not reproduce the germline sequence, and a read error may be involved. The V gene is TRBV28, the J gene TRBJ2-7; 10 nucleotides line up with TRBD2. This CDR3 comprises 15 residues. CDR1 and CDR2 (germline): MDHEN, SYDVKM. In DNA form, the CDR3 reads TGTGCCAGCAGTTCCCAAGCGGGAGGGTCCTCCGAGCAGTACTTC. The encoded protein is CASSSQAGGSSEQYF.

The chain joins TRBV7-6 to TRBJ2-1; 8 bases map to TRBD1. V was clipped by 3 bases and J by 5 bases; unmatched bases: 6. Germline-derived CDR1 and CDR2 are SGHVS and FNYEAQ. The CDR3 spans 15 residues. This CDR3 is CASSFPGTGNNEQFF. CDR3 in DNA: TGTGCCAGCAGCTTTCCCGGGACAGGTAACAATGAGCAGTTCTTC.

The genes are TRBV7-2 and TRBJ1-1, with D possibly TRBD1 on 5 matching bases. Germline V CDR1 and CDR2: SGHTA, FQGNSA. Trimming left V 4 bases short and J 5 bases short, with 11 bases between. The length of the CDR3 is 13 residues. The CDR3 nucleotides are TGTGCCAGCAGCTGGGACCGGGGGACTGAAGCTTTCTTT. Amino acid sequence: CASSWDRGTEAFF.

This sequence joins TRBV10-2 and TRBJ2-1; 11 nucleotides align to TRBD2. The germline V gene has CDR1 WSHSY and CDR2 SAAADI. V lost 6 bases to trimming and J lost 4 bases; unmatched junction nucleotides: 2. The CDR3 is made up of 14 amino acids. This chain's CDR3 is CASSPSGRYNEQFF. CDR3 nucleotides: TGCGCCAGCAGCCCTAGCGGGAGGTACAATGAGCAGTTCTTC.